Each of the 24 T cell receptor beta chains below was sequenced from the same sample in a study of T cells in Graves' hyperthyroidism and ophthalmopathy. The source material, RNA transcripts, was used to amplify TCR beta CDR3 regions. RT-PCR in the first round (using the HTBI primer set) targeted the TCR CDR3. TCRdb used MiXCR to reprocess the multiplex PCR reads, holding one entry per CDR3 protein. The data hold about 690,000 distinct CDR3 sequences, with 15% to 20% observed a single time. The material sequenced was blood. All receptors derive from a man aged 50-59 years with Graves' hyperthyroidism.

The table lists this clonotype with many counts. This chain uses TRBV27 with TRBJ1-1; a possible D gene is TRBD1 (6 bases). The CDR3 length is 14 residues. Between the trimmed V and J ends, which lost 8 bases and 7 bases, there was a span of 20 bases. CDR1 MNHEY and CDR2 SMNVEV come from the germline V gene (reference sequence). The CDR3 spells CASAFTWGRVEAFF. CDR3 DNA: TGTGCCAGCGCTTTCACATGGGGGCGGGTTGAAGCTTTCTTT.

This clonotype was detected only a few times. This chain uses TRBV4-1 with TRBJ1-5; no definite D call. The CDR3 has 14 amino acids. Trimming stripped 1 base from V and 2 bases from J, with 6 bases between. Germline CDR1 MGHRA, CDR2 YSYEKL. The CDR3 DNA sequence: TGCGCCAGCAGCCAAGTCGTCGGCAATCAGCCCCAGCATTTT. Translated, it gives CASSQVVGNQPQHF.

V gene TRBV11-3 combines with J gene TRBJ1-1; D perhaps matches TRBD1 (5 bases). V lost 5 bases and J 5 bases, leaving 12 bases between the germline ends. Germline V gene lookup returns CDR1 SGHNT and CDR2 YENEEA. This CDR3 has 13 residues. The CDR3, as DNA: TGTGCCAGCAGCGTCAATGGGGGGACTGAAGCTTTCTTT. Translated, it gives CASSVNGGTEAFF. Complete variable domain (other parts from reference TRBV11-3 and TRBJ1-1): EAGVVQSPRYKIIEKKQPVAFWCNPISGHNTLYWYLQNLGQGPELLIRYENEEAVDDSQLPKDRFSAERLKGVDSTLKIQPAELGDSAVYLCASSVNGGTEAFFGQGTRLTVV.

The sample holds many counts of this clonotype. The V call is TRBV18, the J call TRBJ1-1; the D gene is possibly TRBD1 (6 bases). Germline V gene sequence: CDR1 KGHSH, CDR2 LQKENI. CDR3 length: 16 amino acids. V lost 1 base and J lost 2, with 14 bases in between. CDR3 sequence reads: CASSPLSRGANTEAFF. The CDR3 DNA reads TGTGCCAGCTCACCACTAAGTCGGGGGGCAAACACTGAAGCTTTCTTT.

V and J are TRBV28 and TRBJ1-1, with 7 bases matching TRBD1. The CDR3 totals 19 residues. With 4 bases clipped from V and 3 bases from J, the junction kept 20 bases outside the gene matches. Germline V lookup: CDR1 MDHEN, CDR2 SYDVKM. The CDR3 DNA reads as TGTGCCAGCAGTTGGGAAGCCTCGACGACAGGGTCGGGGTACACTGAAGCTTTCTTT. Translation gives CASSWEASTTGSGYTEAFF.

Remarks on this clonotype: A much larger clone differs from this one at a single base, so this may be a read error. The rearrangement links TRBV2 to TRBJ2-7; no reliable D call. Germline V gene data show CDR1 as SNHLY and CDR2 as FYNNEI. CDR3 size: 11 residues. Trimming left V 0 bases short and J 5 bases short, with 2 bases between. The CDR3 sequence: CASSEANEQYF. The CDR3 region has the DNA TGTGCCAGCAGTGAAGCCAACGAGCAGTACTTC.

This clonotype was found many times. V usage is TRBV2 and J usage is TRBJ1-1; maybe TRBD1 (6 bases). With 4 bases removed from V and 4 bases from J, the gap between germline ends came to 10 bases. The germline V gene encodes CDR1 SNHLY and CDR2 FYNNEI. This CDR3 comprises 13 residues. The DNA for the CDR3 is TGTGCCAGCAGTGGCAGGGGAAGCACTGAAGCTTTCTTT. Its protein is CASSGRGSTEAFF.

Many counts were recorded for this clonotype. The rearrangement links TRBV30 to TRBJ1-1; no clear D. The CDR3 is 14 amino acids. Germline V CDR1 and CDR2: GTSNPN, SVGIG (reference sequence). Between the trimmed V and J ends, which lost 4 bases and 5 bases, there was a span of 17 bases. The CDR3 region has the DNA TGTGCCTGGAACCGGGCGAGGATGGGAACTGAAGCTTTCTTT. Its translation is CAWNRARMGTEAFF.

This clonotype was counted only a few times. The chain couples TRBV18 to TRBJ1-1; possible D gene TRBD1, 5 bases. Trimming cost V 6 bases and J 0 bases, with 14 bases left between them. The CDR3 sequence is 15 residues long. Germline lookup yields CDR1 KGHSH and CDR2 LQKENI. This CDR3 reads CASSKTDRLNTEAFF. The CDR3 nucleotides are TGTGCCAGCTCTAAGACCGACAGATTGAACACTGAAGCTTTCTTT.

This clonotype was detected a few times. The V and J genes are TRBV6-2 or TRBV6-3 and TRBJ2-7; 11 nucleotides align to TRBD2. After removal of 7 bases from V and 2 bases from J, the junction contained 7 bases not matched to a gene. From germline, CDR1 is MNHEY and CDR2 SVGEGT. This CDR3 spans 15 amino acids. CDR3: CASTNMGLAAYEQYF. CDR3 sequence (DNA): TGTGCCAGCACCAACATGGGACTAGCGGCCTACGAGCAGTACTTC.

Turning to this clonotype: A much bigger clone sits one base away, suggesting this may be a read error. This chain joins TRBV12-3 or TRBV12-4 and TRBJ1-5, with D hard to call. The CDR3 has 15 residues. In DNA, the CDR3 is TGTGTCAGCGCCTCCTCTGGGTATAGCAATCAGCCCCAGCATTTT. Amino acids: CVSASSGYSNQPQHF.

In regard to this clonotype: The junction shows a germline mismatch at one end, possibly a read error. The chain combines TRBV10-3 with TRBJ2-1, with 9 bases lining up with TRBD2. Germline CDR1 is ENHRY and CDR2 is SYGVKD. The CDR3 has 16 residues. This CDR3 is CTISESSGRTNNEQFF. CDR3 nucleotide sequence: TGTACCATCAGTGAGTCGAGCGGGAGGACTAACAATGAGCAGTTCTTC.

The chain couples TRBV6-4 to TRBJ1-2; D is unclear. Germline-derived CDR1 and CDR2 are MRHNA and SNTAGT. This CDR3 is built from 13 residues. V was shortened by 3 bases and J by 8 bases, with 13 bases between the two germline ends. CDR3 region: CASSEQVGSGYTF. CDR3 in DNA: TGTGCCAGCAGTGAGCAAGTCGGGTCGGGCTACACCTTC.

V gene TRBV20-1 combines with J gene TRBJ2-3, with 15 bases identical to TRBD2. V dropped 5 bases and J dropped 11; count of bases not matched to a gene: 2. The CDR3 is 12 residues long. From germline, CDR1 is DFQATT and CDR2 SNEGSKA (reference sequence). DNA for the CDR3: TGCAGTGCTGGGACTAGCGGGAGGATGCAGTATTTT. It yields the protein CSAGTSGRMQYF.

In its sample, this clonotype was seen a few times. This chain links TRBV10-3 with TRBJ2-5; D remains unclear. The germline V gene has CDR1 ENHRY and CDR2 SYGVKD. The CDR3 has 15 amino acids. Trimming cost V 3 bases and J 2 bases, with 13 bases left between them. The CDR3 DNA reads as TGTGCCATCAGTGACCAACAGTTCGGTCAAGAGACCCAGTACTTC. Its protein is CAISDQQFGQETQYF.

This clonotype was seen only a few times. The chain recombines TRBV12-3 or TRBV12-4 with TRBJ2-3; 10 nucleotides match TRBD2. The junction had 4 bases not matched to a gene; V was cut back by 2 bases and J by 5 bases. The CDR3 covers 15 residues. The CDR3 is CASSLLAGVIDTQYF. The CDR3 DNA reads as TGTGCCAGCAGTTTACTAGCGGGAGTAATAGATACGCAGTATTTT.

The chain has TRBV7-3 and TRBJ2-4; unclear D gene. The V gene's germline CDR1 is SGHTA and CDR2 FQGTGA. V gave up 2 bases and J gave up 4 bases, with 6 bases separating them. This CDR3 is built from 13 residues. CDR3: CASSLYPKNIQYF. CDR3 bases: TGTGCCAGCAGCTTATATCCGAAAAACATTCAGTACTTC.

With regard to this clonotype: Mismatch with germline at one junction end may stem from a read error. The V call is TRBV12-3 or TRBV12-4, the J call TRBJ1-4; TRBD1 aligns across 9 bases. This CDR3 contains 16 residues. The CDR3 loop reads CASSLTGTGFNEKLYF. CDR3 nucleotide sequence: TGTGCCAGCAGTCTGACCGGGACAGGGTTTAATGAAAAACTGTATTTT.

This clonotype occurred a few times. The chain couples TRBV20-1 to TRBJ1-5; D might be TRBD1 (5 bases). The length of the CDR3 is 13 residues. Trimming stripped 2 bases from V and 5 bases from J, with 10 bases between. Germline V gives CDR1 DFQATT, CDR2 SNEGSKA (reference sequence). CDR3: CSARQGVDQPQHF. In DNA form, the CDR3 reads TGCAGTGCTAGACAGGGTGTGGATCAGCCCCAGCATTTT.

This clonotype was recorded at least ten times. The V gene is TRBV11-2, the J gene TRBJ2-3; the match to TRBD1 covers 10 bases. Trimming at V came to 4 bases and at J to 8 bases, leaving 9 bases not matched to a gene. This CDR3 comprises 15 residues. From germline, CDR1 is SGHAT and CDR2 FQNNGV. The CDR3 bases are TGTGCCAGCAGCTCACAGACAGGGGGCGCGGGTACGCAGTATTTT. This translates into CASSSQTGGAGTQYF. Complete variable domain (other parts from reference TRBV11-2 and TRBJ2-3): EAGVAQSPRYKIIEKRQSVAFWCNPISGHATLYWYQQILGQGPKLLIQFQNNGVVDDSQLPKDRFSAERLKGVDSTLKIQPAKLEDSAVYLCASSSQTGGAGTQYFGPGTRLTVL.

This clonotype was counted ten times or more. V and J are TRBV20-1 and TRBJ2-7; possible D gene TRBD1, 6 bases. Germline V lookup: CDR1 DFQATT, CDR2 SNEGSKA (reference sequence). There are 13 residues in the CDR3. V shed 5 bases and J shed 9 bases, with 20 bases lying between them. CDR3: CSAGLDSLLGQYF. The CDR3 DNA follows: TGCAGTGCTGGCCTGGACAGCCTCCTGGGGCAGTACTTC.

The CDR3 sequence is CASSPGLAGGIGELFF. CDR3 bases: TGTGCCAGCAGCCCTGGACTAGCGGGAGGAATCGGGGAGCTGTTTTTT. The J gene is TRBJ2-2, the V gene TRBV5-5; 14 bases agree with TRBD2. The CDR3 totals 16 residues. Per the germline V gene, CDR1 is SGHKS and CDR2 is YYEKEE (reference sequence). V was clipped by 4 bases and J by 7 bases; unmatched bases: 6.

This clonotype has ten or more counts. This chain uses TRBV7-2 with TRBJ2-5; D call uncertain. The germline CDR1 and CDR2 sequences are SGHTA and FQGNSA. Trimming stripped 0 bases from V and 1 base from J, with 15 bases between. The CDR3 has 17 residues. In DNA form, the CDR3 reads TGTGCCAGCAGCTTAGCTGTACTGTCAGATCTCCAAGAGACCCAGTACTTC. It translates to CASSLAVLSDLQETQYF.

This clonotype was seen repeatedly, ten times or more. The chain uses TRBV2 and TRBJ1-3; D remains unclear. V dropped 8 bases and J dropped 0 bases, with 8 bases sitting between them. CDR1 and CDR2 (germline): SNHLY, FYNNEI. CDR3 length: 13 amino acids. CDR3 nucleotide sequence: TGTGCCAGCCGGCCGGACTCTGGAAACACCATATATTTT. Its protein is CASRPDSGNTIYF.